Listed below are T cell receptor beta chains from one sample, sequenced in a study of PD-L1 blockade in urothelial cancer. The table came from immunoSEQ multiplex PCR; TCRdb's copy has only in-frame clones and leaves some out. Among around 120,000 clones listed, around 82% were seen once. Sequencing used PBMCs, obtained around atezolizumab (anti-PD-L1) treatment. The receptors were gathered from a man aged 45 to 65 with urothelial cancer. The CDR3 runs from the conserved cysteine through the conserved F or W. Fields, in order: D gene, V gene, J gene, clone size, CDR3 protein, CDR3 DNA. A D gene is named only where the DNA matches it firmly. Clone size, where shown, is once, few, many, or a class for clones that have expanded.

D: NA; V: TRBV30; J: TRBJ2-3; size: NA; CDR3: CAWSARTGSTDTQYF; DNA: TGTGCCTGGAGTGCTCGGACGGGAAGCACAGATACGCAGTATTTT
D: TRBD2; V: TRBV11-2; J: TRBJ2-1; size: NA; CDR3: CASSLRLAGEEPEQFF; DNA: TGTGCCAGCAGCTTACGGCTAGCGGGAGAGGAGCCTGAGCAGTTCTTC
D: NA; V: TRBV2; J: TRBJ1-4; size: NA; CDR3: CASRGRGGREKLFF; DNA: TGTGCCAGCAGGGGGAGGGGGGGTCGCGAAAAACTGTTTTTT
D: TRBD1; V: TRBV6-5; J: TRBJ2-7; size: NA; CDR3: CASSYAGGASYEQYF; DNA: TGTGCCAGCAGTTATGCAGGGGGCGCTTCCTACGAGCAGTACTTC
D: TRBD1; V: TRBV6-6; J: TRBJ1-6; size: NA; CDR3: CASSLQGKNSPLHF; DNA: TGTGCCAGCTCCTTACAGGGGAAAAATTCACCCCTCCACTTT
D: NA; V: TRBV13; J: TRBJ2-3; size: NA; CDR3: CASSLGRVFPDTQYF; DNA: TGTGCCAGCAGCTTAGGCAGGGTGTTTCCAGATACGCAGTATTTT
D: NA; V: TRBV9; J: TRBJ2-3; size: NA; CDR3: CASSVDGSGTDTQYF; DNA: TGTGCCAGCAGCGTAGACGGGAGTGGAACAGATACGCAGTATTTT
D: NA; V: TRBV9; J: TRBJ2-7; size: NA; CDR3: CASSPEGRGYEQYF; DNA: TGTGCCAGCAGCCCGGAGGGACGGGGCTACGAGCAGTACTTC
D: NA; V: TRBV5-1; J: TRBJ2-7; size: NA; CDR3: CASSSTGTYYEQYF; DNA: TGCGCCAGCAGCTCTACAGGGACCTACTACGAGCAGTACTTC
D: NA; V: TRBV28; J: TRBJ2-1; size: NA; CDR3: CASRDNSNEQFF; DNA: TGTGCCAGCAGGGACAATTCCAATGAGCAGTTCTTC
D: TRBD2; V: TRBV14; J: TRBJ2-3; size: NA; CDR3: CASSHWGGIADTQYF; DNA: TGTGCCAGCAGCCACTGGGGGGGGATTGCAGATACGCAGTATTTT
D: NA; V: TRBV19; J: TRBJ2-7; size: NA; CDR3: CASSPESGGSEQYF; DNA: TGTGCCAGTAGCCCGGAATCGGGGGGCAGCGAGCAGTACTTC
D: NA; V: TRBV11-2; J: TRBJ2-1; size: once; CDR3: CASSLVPAVNEQFF; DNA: TGTGCCAGCAGCTTAGTCCCCGCGGTCAATGAGCAGTTCTTC
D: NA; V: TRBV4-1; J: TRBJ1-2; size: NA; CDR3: CASSQGRTVNYGYTF; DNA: TGCGCCAGCAGCCAAGGTCGGACAGTTAACTATGGCTACACCTTC
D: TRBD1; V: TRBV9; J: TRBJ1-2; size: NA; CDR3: CASSKRGQGGEANYGYTF; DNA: TGTGCCAGCAGCAAGAGAGGACAGGGTGGGGAAGCTAACTATGGCTACACCTTC
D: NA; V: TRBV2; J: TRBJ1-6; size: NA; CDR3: CASKLQGDYNSPLHF; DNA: TGTGCCAGCAAGCTACAGGGAGATTATAATTCACCCCTCCACTTT
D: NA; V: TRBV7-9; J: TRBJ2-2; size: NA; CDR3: CANIRGGPLNTGELFF; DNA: TGTGCCAACATTAGGGGGGGGCCTTTGAACACCGGGGAGCTGTTTTTT
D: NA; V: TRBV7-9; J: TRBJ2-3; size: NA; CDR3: CASSLVGLEDTQYF; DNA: TGTGCCAGCAGCTTAGTAGGCCTAGAGGATACGCAGTATTTT
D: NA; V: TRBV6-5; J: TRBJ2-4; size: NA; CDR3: CASSYGGTKNIQYF; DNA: TGTGCCAGCAGTTACGGCGGAACCAAAAACATTCAGTACTTC
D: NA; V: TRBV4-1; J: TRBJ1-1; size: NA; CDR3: CASSQPVWRARGNTEAFF; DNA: TGCGCCAGCAGCCAGCCCGTCTGGAGGGCGCGTGGGAACACTGAAGCTTTCTTT
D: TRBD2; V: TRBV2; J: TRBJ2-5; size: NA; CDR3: CASSVRGGKETQYF; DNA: TGTGCCAGCAGTGTACGCGGGGGTAAAGAGACCCAGTACTTC
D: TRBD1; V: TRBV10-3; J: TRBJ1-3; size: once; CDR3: CATQGAGNTIYF; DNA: TGTGCCACGCAGGGGGCTGGAAACACCATATATTTT
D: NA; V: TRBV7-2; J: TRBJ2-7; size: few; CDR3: CASSFGQGGFYEQYF; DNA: TGTGCCAGCAGCTTTGGCCAGGGGGGATTCTACGAGCAGTACTTC
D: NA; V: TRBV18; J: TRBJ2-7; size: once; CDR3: CASSPGWENEQYF; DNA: TGTGCCAGCTCCCCGGGTTGGGAGAACGAGCAGTACTTC
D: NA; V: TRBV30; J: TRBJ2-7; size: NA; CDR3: CAWMPGNREQYF; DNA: TGTGCCTGGATGCCGGGGAACCGGGAGCAGTACTTC
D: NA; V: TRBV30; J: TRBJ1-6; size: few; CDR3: CAWNNEGRGSPLHF; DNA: TGTGCCTGGAACAACGAGGGCAGGGGTTCACCCCTCCACTTT
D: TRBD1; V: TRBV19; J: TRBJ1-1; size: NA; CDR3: CASTTYQGAVTEAFF; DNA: TGTGCCAGTACAACCTATCAGGGGGCTGTCACTGAAGCTTTCTTT
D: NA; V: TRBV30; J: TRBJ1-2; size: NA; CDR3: CAWSVWRRAFYGYTF; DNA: TGTGCCTGGAGTGTTTGGCGGAGGGCCTTCTATGGCTACACCTTC
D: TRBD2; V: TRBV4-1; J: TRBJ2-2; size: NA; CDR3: CASSLGLAGAGELFF; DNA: TGCGCCAGCAGCCTTGGACTAGCGGGTGCCGGGGAGCTGTTTTTT
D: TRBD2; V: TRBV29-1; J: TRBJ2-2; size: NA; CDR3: CSGGPSGPTGELFF; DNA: TGCAGCGGGGGACCTAGCGGCCCTACCGGGGAGCTGTTTTTT
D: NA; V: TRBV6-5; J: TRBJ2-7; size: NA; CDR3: CASTGRETYEQYF; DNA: TGTGCCAGCACAGGGCGAGAGACCTACGAGCAGTACTTC
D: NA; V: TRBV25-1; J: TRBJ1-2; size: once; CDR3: CASSEWEGDYGYTF; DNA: TGTGCCAGCAGTGAATGGGAGGGAGACTATGGCTACACCTTC
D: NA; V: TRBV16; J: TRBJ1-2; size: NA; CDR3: CASSQSEGWNYGYTF; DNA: TGTGCCAGCAGCCAATCGGAGGGGTGGAACTATGGCTACACCTTC
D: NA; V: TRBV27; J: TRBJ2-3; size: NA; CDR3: CASSLSQVTDTQYF; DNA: TGTGCCAGCAGTTTATCTCAGGTCACAGATACGCAGTATTTT
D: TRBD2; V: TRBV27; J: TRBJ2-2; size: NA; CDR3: CASSPRLAFAGELFF; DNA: TGTGCCAGCAGTCCCAGACTAGCGTTTGCCGGGGAGCTGTTTTTT
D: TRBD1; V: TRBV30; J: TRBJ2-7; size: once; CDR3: CAWSASTGFNEQYF; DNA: TGTGCCTGGAGTGCCTCGACAGGGTTTAACGAGCAGTACTTC
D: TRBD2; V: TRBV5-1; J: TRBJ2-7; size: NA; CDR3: CASSHGTSDTYEQYF; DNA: TGCGCCAGCAGCCACGGTACTAGCGACACCTACGAGCAGTACTTC
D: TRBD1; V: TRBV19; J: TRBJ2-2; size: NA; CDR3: CASSPGQITGELFF; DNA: TGTGCCAGTAGTCCGGGACAGATAACCGGGGAGCTGTTTTTT
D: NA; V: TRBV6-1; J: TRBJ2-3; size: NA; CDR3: CASSGEHTDTQYF; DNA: TGTGCCAGCAGCGGGGAACACACAGATACGCAGTATTTT
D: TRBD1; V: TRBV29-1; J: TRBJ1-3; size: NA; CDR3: CSVGTVLSGNTIYF; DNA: TGCAGCGTCGGGACAGTCCTCTCTGGAAACACCATATATTTT
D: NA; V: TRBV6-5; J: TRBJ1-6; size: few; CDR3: CASSYSQGRNNSPLHF; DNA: TGTGCCAGCAGTTACTCTCAGGGGCGAAACAATTCACCCCTCCACTTT
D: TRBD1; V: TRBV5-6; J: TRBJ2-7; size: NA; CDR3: CASSLVTDRGYNEQYF; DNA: TGTGCCAGCAGCTTGGTAACGGACAGGGGGTACAACGAGCAGTACTTC
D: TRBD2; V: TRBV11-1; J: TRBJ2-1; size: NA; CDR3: CASSSRTSGSSYNEQFF; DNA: TGTGCCAGCAGCTCCAGGACTAGCGGGAGCTCCTACAATGAGCAGTTCTTC
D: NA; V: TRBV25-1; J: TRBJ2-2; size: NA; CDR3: CASSIPYGVGELFF; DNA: TGTGCCAGCAGTATCCCTTACGGAGTTGGGGAGCTGTTTTTT
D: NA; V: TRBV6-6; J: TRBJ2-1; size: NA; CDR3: CASSYEPPGNEQFF; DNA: TGTGCCAGCAGTTACGAGCCCCCGGGGAATGAGCAGTTCTTC
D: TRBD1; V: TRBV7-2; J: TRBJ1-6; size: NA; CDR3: CASSFLTGTGVSPLHF; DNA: TGTGCCAGCAGCTTCCTAACCGGGACAGGGGTTTCACCCCTCCACTTT